Listed below are T cell receptor beta chains from one sample, sequenced in a study of T cells in Graves' hyperthyroidism and ophthalmopathy. TCRdb ran MiXCR on the multiplex PCR reads and lists one entry per CDR3 protein. The sample holds about 640,000 distinct CDR3 sequences, 13% to 15% seen once. The sample consisted of blood. Source of these receptors: a woman in her forties or fifties with Graves' ophthalmopathy. CDR3s include the opening cysteine and the closing phenylalanine or tryptophan. A D gene is named only where the DNA matches it firmly. The size field is filled for only some rows; it gives once, few, many or a size class.

clone size,V gene,D gene,J gene,CDR3 DNA,CDR3 protein
NA,TRBV28,NA,TRBJ1-2,TGTGCCAGCAGTCGTCCAGGATTCTATGGCTACACCTTC,CASSRPGFYGYTF
many,TRBV18,NA,TRBJ2-1,TGTGCCAGCTCACCTTACAGGGATCCCTACAATGAGCAGTTCTTC,CASSPYRDPYNEQFF
few,TRBV7-8,NA,TRBJ2-3,TGTGCCAGCAGCTTATTCCAGGCCCTTATAACAGATACGCAGTATTTT,CASSLFQALITDTQYF
many,TRBV24-1,TRBD1,TRBJ2-7,TGTGCCACCAGTGATGGGACAGGGCTGAACTACGAGCAGTACTTC,CATSDGTGLNYEQYF
many,TRBV9,TRBD1,TRBJ2-7,TGTGCCAGCAGCCCCCGGGACAGCTATTGGGAGCAGTACTTC,CASSPRDSYWEQYF
many,TRBV20-1,NA,TRBJ2-2,TGCAGTGCTAGCGACGCGTCTACAGGGAACACCGGGGAGCTGTTTTTT,CSASDASTGNTGELFF
few,TRBV10-3,NA,TRBJ1-1,TGTGCCATCAGTGAGTCTATTCGTAAGGGGGGACTCCGGAACACTGAAGCTTTCTTT,CAISESIRKGGLRNTEAFF
few,TRBV5-1,TRBD2,TRBJ2-7,TGCGCCAGCACCTCAGGGCTAGCGGGTTCGGTTCCCTACGAGCAGTACTTC,CASTSGLAGSVPYEQYF
many,TRBV5-1,NA,TRBJ2-2,TGCGCCAGCAGCGGGCGAACGAACACCGGGGAGCTGTTTTTT,CASSGRTNTGELFF
many,TRBV11-2,TRBD1,TRBJ1-2,TGTGCCAGCAGCTTAGTTGGGGACAGGGGCCGGGGCTACACCTTC,CASSLVGDRGRGYTF
NA,TRBV30,TRBD1,TRBJ2-3,TGTGCCTGGCGAACAGGGGCTGCTAGCACAGATACGCAGTATTTT,CAWRTGAASTDTQYF
NA,TRBV24-1,NA,TRBJ2-1,TGTGCCACCAGCTCCGAACCGACTAGTTTCTCCAATGAGCAGTTCTTC,CATSSEPTSFSNEQFF
NA,TRBV24-1,NA,TRBJ2-1,TGTGCCACGAACTACTCCTACAATGAGCAGTTCTTC,CATNYSYNEQFF
many,TRBV6-2/TRBV6-3,NA,TRBJ1-1,TGTGCCAGCAGTTACCTTCGTGCGCAGGTCCCTGAAGCTTTCTTT,CASSYLRAQVPEAFF
many,TRBV6-6,NA,TRBJ1-1,TGTGCCAGCAGTTACTCCAGACTGAACACTGAAGCTTTCTTT,CASSYSRLNTEAFF
NA,TRBV27,NA,TRBJ2-5,TGTGCCAGCAGTTTATTGGGGTTAGATCAAGAGACCCAGTACTTC,CASSLLGLDQETQYF
few,TRBV6-2/TRBV6-3,NA,TRBJ2-3,TGTGCCAGCAGTTCCAATCTGTACGAATATACGCAGTATTTT,CASSSNLYEYTQYF
few,TRBV19,NA,TRBJ1-4,TGTGCCAGTAGTATAGTGGAAGATGAAAAACTGTTTTTT,CASSIVEDEKLFF
few,TRBV11-2,TRBD2,TRBJ2-2,TGTGCCAGCAGCTTAGAAGGCGCCGGGAGGGCCAACAAAATCGGGGAGCTGTTTTTT,CASSLEGAGRANKIGELFF
NA,TRBV10-3,TRBD2,TRBJ2-7,TGTGCCACCGGACTAGCGGGAACCTACGAGCAGTACTTC,CATGLAGTYEQYF
many,TRBV12-3/TRBV12-4,NA,TRBJ2-1,TGTGCCAGCAGTTTAGCGGGAGGCCTTTACAATGAGCAGTTCTTC,CASSLAGGLYNEQFF
NA,TRBV9,NA,TRBJ2-1,TGTGCCAGCAGCGTAGAGGGCGGCAGGGCCTACAATGAGCAGTTCTTC,CASSVEGGRAYNEQFF
many,TRBV20-1,NA,TRBJ1-1,TGCAGTGCCGCGCCGGCGGGTATGACTGAAGCTTTCTTT,CSAAPAGMTEAFF
NA,TRBV20-1,NA,TRBJ2-5,TGCAGTGCAGATCCCCGCGGGCAAGAGACCCAGTACTTC,CSADPRGQETQYF
many,TRBV2,TRBD1,TRBJ2-1,TGTGCCACCACGACAGGGCCCAACAATGAGCAGTTCTTC,CATTTGPNNEQFF